This TCR beta chain was sequenced in a study of human T cells and chemical hapten exposure. The study's findings and limits: Expanded TCRs formed significantly more large CDR3 similarity clusters than controls. Following DPC sensitization, TCRs present above 1 in 1000 frequency showed no change.

The study used a library that attached unique molecular identifiers to individual cDNA molecules. TCRdb re-derived calls from the RACE reads in MiXCR, one entry per CDR3 protein. Seen here are under 75,000 distinct CDR3 sequences, over 8.5% observed once, and the top ten hold 1.4%. The CDR3 loop spans 15 amino acids. From germline, CDR1 is DFQATT and CDR2 SNEGSKA (reference sequence). The germline V and J ends were trimmed by 6 bases and 6 bases, with 18 bases remaining between them. Time point noted: patch test 3, about 24 weeks after DPC sensitization. Treatment: therapeutic diphenylcyclopropenone sensitization with weekly scalp DPC. This clonotype was seen only a few times. As yet, its antigen is unknown.

The V gene is TRBV20-1, the J gene TRBJ1-6; tentative D call: TRBD1 (5 bases). This specimen was whole blood, taken in connection with sensitization to the hapten diphenylcyclopropenone (DPC). The clonotype originates from a woman between 50 and 59 years old with alopecia areata. Some clones in this sample may be carry-over from other donors' samples. CDR3: CSANPQPGSNSPLHF. The DNA for the CDR3 is TGCAGTGCCAATCCCCAGCCAGGGAGTAATTCACCCCTCCACTTT.